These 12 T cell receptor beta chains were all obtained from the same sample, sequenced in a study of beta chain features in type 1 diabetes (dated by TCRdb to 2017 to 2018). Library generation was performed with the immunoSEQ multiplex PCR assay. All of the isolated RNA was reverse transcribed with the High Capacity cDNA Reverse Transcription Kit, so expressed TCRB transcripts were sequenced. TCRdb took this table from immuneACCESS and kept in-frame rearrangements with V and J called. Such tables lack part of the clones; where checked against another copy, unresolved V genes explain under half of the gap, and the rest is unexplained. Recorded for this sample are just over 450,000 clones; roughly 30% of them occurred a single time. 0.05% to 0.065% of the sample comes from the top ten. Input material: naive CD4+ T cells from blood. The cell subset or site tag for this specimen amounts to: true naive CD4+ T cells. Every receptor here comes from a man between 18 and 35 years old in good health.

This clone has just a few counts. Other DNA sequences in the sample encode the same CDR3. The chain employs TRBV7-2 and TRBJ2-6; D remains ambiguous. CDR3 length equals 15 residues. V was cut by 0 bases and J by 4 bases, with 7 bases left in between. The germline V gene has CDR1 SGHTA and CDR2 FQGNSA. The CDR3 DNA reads TGTGCCAGCAGCTTAGCAGGGTCCGGGGCCAACGTCCTGACTTTC. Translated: CASSLAGSGANVLTF. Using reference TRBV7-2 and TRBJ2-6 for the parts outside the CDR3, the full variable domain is GAGVSQSPSNKVTEKGKDVELRCDPISGHTALYWYRQSLGQGLEFLIYFQGNSAPDKSGLPSDRFSAERTGGSVSTLTIQRTQQEDSAVYLCASSLAGSGANVLTFGAGSRLTVL.

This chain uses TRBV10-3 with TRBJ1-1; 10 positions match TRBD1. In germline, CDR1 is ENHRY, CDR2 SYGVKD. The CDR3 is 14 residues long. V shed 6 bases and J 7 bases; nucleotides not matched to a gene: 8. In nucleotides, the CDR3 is TGTGCCATCAGGGGGACAGGGGCCAATGATGAAGCTTTCTTT. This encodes CAIRGTGANDEAFF.

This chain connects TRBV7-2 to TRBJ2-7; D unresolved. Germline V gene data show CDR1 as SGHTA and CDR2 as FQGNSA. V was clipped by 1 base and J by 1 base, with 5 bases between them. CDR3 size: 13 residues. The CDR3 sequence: CASSLERSYEQYF. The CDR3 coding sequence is TGTGCCAGCAGCTTAGAACGATCCTACGAGCAGTACTTC.

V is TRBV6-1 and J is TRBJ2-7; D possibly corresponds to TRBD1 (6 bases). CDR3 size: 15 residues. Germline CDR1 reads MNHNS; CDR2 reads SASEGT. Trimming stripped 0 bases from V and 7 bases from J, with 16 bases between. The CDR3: CASSEAIQQGREQYF. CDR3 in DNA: TGTGCCAGCAGTGAAGCCATCCAGCAGGGGAGAGAGCAGTACTTC.

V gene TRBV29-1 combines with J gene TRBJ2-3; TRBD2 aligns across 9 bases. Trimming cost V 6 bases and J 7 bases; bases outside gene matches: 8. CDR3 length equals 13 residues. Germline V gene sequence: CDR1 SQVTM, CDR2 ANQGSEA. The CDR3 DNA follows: TGCAGCGTGCCCTCTAGCGGGGATTATACGCAGTATTTT. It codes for CSVPSSGDYTQYF.

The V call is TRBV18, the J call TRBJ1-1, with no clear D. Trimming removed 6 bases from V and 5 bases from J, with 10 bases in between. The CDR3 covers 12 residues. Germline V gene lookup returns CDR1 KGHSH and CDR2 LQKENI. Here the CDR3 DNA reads TGTGCCAGCTCGGTCGCGGGGACTGAAGCTTTCTTT. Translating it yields CASSVAGTEAFF.

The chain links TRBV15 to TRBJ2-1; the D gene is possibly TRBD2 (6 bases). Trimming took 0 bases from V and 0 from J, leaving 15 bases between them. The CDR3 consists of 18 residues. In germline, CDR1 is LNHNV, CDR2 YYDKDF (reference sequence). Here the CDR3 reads CATSRDLAGRSSYNEQFF. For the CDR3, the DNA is TGTGCCACCAGCAGAGATCTCGCGGGGCGAAGCTCCTACAATGAGCAGTTCTTC. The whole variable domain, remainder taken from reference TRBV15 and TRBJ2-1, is DAMVIQNPRYQVTQFGKPVTLSCSQTLNHNVMYWYQQKSSQAPKLLFHYYDKDFNNEADTPDNFQSRRPNTSFCFLDIRSPGLGDTAMYLCATSRDLAGRSSYNEQFFGPGTRLTVL.

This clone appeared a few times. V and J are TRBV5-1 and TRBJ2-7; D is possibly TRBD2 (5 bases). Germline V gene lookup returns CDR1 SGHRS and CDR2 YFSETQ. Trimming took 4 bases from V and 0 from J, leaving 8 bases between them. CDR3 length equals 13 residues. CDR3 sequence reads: CASSRDYSYEQYF. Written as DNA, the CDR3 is TGCGCCAGCAGCAGAGACTACTCCTACGAGCAGTACTTC.

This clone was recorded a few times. The CDR3: CARLGPGLSADTQYF. The CDR3 nucleotides read TGTGCCAGGCTGGGGCCGGGACTAAGCGCAGATACGCAGTATTTT. V is TRBV2 and J is TRBJ2-3, with 7 bases matching TRBD2. The V and J ends lost 9 bases and 4 bases, in that order; junction bases with no gene match: 13. Per the germline V gene, CDR1 is SNHLY and CDR2 is FYNNEI. This CDR3 spans 15 amino acids.

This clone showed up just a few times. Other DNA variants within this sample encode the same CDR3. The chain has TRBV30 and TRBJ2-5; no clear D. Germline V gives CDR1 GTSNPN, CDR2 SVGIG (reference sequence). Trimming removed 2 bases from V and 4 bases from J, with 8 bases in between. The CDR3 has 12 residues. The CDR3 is CAWSKGRETQYF. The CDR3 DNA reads TGTGCCTGGAGTAAGGGTCGAGAGACCCAGTACTTC.

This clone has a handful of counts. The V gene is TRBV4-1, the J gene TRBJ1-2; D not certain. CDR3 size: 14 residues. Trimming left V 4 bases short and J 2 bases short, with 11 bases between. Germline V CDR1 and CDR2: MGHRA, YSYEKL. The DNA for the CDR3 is TGCGCCAGCAGCCCGAACGGGCAGAACTATGGCTACACCTTC. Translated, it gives CASSPNGQNYGYTF.

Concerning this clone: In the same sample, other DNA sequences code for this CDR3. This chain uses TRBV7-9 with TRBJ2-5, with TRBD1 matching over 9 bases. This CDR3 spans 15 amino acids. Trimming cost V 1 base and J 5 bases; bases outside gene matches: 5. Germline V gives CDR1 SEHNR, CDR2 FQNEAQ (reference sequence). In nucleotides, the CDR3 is TGTGCCAGCAGCTTAGGGGACAGGGATCAGGAGACCCAGTACTTC. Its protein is CASSLGDRDQETQYF.